This TCR beta chain is drawn from a study of Ad26.COV2.S vaccination and SARS-CoV-2 variants. Turning to the study itself: Ad26.COV2.S given intramuscularly, once or twice 56 days apart. Study results and limitations: Participants given vaccine showed non-spike TCR breadth similar to that of placebo recipients.

Treatment: around 19 received Ad26.COV2.S at low or high dose, single or two shots; about 5 received placebo; per-sample allocation not given. Samples were taken on day 63 after the first vaccine or placebo injection. Regarding this clone: Its target is not known.

Trimming removed 1 base from V and 10 bases from J, with 11 bases in between. The CDR3 has 13 residues. The data were produced by immunoSEQ multiplex PCR, yet TCRdb's version contains in-frame clones alone and is incomplete. The sample has roughly 300,000 clones, 80% to 90% seen once. This clonotype was sampled from a person aged 18 to 59 who received the Ad26.COV2.S COVID-19 vaccine or a placebo. V and J are TRBV12-3 or TRBV12-4 and TRBJ2-4; a weak D match, TRBD1 (5 bases). This sample comprised peripheral blood, obtained in a trial of Ad26.COV2.S vaccine versus placebo. The CDR3, as DNA: TGTGCCAGCAGTTTAGGACAGATCGATATTCAGTACTTC. Its translation is CASSLGQIDIQYF.